The entry that follows covers one T cell receptor (beta chain) sequence. Germline V gene sequence: CDR1 LNHDA, CDR2 SQIVND (reference sequence). This CDR3 has 17 amino acids. The V segment lost 1 base and the J segment 0 bases; nucleotides outside the gene matches: 5. This sample was taken from a study of blood T cell repertoires in COVID-19. Measured with immunoSEQ multiplex PCR; TCRdb has only the in-frame clones, and not every one. Altogether about 280,000 clones are present, around 83% being singletons, with the ten largest covering 5%. The TCR sequence derives from a man aged 35-49 years who had been exposed to COVID-19. The chain carries TRBV19 and TRBJ1-5, with 8 bases identical to TRBD1. Sequenced material: PBMCs or T cells enriched from blood (not recorded which). The CDR3 loop is CASSIAQGVNSNQPQHF. The CDR3 bases are TGTGCCAGTAGTATAGCACAGGGGGTTAATAGCAATCAGCCCCAGCATTTT.